This note documents a single T cell receptor (beta chain) sequence. This sample was included in a study of blood T cell repertoires in COVID-19. On the study more broadly: The cDNA or gDNA used as material had been derived from T cells, B-cell-depleted T cells, or PBMCs.

Per the study methods: The authors estimated nucleated cell counts from reference gene primer amplification. Clones were sequenced by immunoSEQ multiplex PCR, and TCRdb holds only the in-frame ones, with some missing. D and trimming come from the DNA, and the V and J calls and clone size come from that table. This table has approximately 500,000 clones, roughly 91% appearing once. Seattle's enrolled individuals joined amid active infection and were then monitored longitudinally. Per the germline V gene, CDR1 is SNHLY and CDR2 is FYNNEI. The CDR3 runs 13 residues. V lost 5 bases and J lost 0, with 7 bases in between.

The chain couples TRBV2 to TRBJ2-5, with D unresolved. The sample taken for sequencing was peripheral blood. The sequence was collected from a woman aged 45 to 65 with COVID-19, enrolled during active disease. The CDR3 is CASSRDNQETQYF. CDR3 bases: TGTGCCAGCAGTCGCGATAACCAAGAGACCCAGTACTTC.